This TCR beta chain was obtained from a study of molecular identifiers for immune sequencing clone quantification. V was cut by 3 bases and J by 5 bases, with 10 bases left in between. The CDR3 covers 14 residues. TCRdb called the PCR reads again in MiXCR, with one record for every CDR3 protein. Counted here are 300,000 to 400,000 distinct CDR3 sequences, 24% occurring once; the ten biggest clones make up around 0.74%. This clonotype was found many times. Sequencing was performed on naive CD8+ T cells from blood, with Jurkat cell RNA spiked in. Subset in this sample: FACS-sorted CD8+CD4-CCR7+CD45RA+ naive T cells. The chain links TRBV12-3 or TRBV12-4 to TRBJ2-2; D remains ambiguous. This TCR derives from a human donor in good health. Some libraries in this study had Jurkat cell RNA spiked in. CDR3 sequence reads: CASSFSEDTGELFF. In DNA, the CDR3 is TGTGCCAGCAGTTTTTCCGAGGATACCGGGGAGCTGTTTTTT.